This TCR beta chain was sequenced in a study of cytomegalovirus exposure and HLA in healthy donors. Whole-study context: Most genotyped donors, approximately 81% of 300 to 400, had Caucasian-associated genetic ancestry. Study-level points and caveats: Analysis was performed later, and it showed HLA-associated TCR beta chains to be more clonally expanded than equally common others. For most TCR sequences rarity was the rule, although some public TCRs occurred in many donors.

PCR involved 60 Vbeta and 13 Jbeta primers. Profiling relied on immunoSEQ multiplex PCR, and the TCRdb table lists in-frame clones only, not all of them. The repertoire holds about 140,000 clones, with around 86% as singletons. As regards this clone: No antigen is known for it.

Between the trimmed V and J ends, which lost 0 bases and 2 bases, there was a span of 14 bases. The CDR3 totals 16 residues. CDR1 MGHRA and CDR2 YSYEKL come from the germline V gene. Although they were nominally healthy when sampled, donors likely had unrecorded immune exposures. The chain uses TRBV4-1 and TRBJ2-7; D is perhaps TRBD1 (7 bases). The sample taken for sequencing was PBMCs. The source is a female donor in good health and CMV-seronegative. The CDR3, as DNA: TGCGCCAGCAGCCAAGATCCCGGCAGGGGGGCCTACGAGCAGTACTTC. Translated: CASSQDPGRGAYEQYF.